This TCR beta chain originates from a study of shared clonotypes between healthy human individuals. About the research overall: Donor ages ranged 18 to 49 years: a couple of women, a few men. Study-level results: In contrast to clonotypes shared by all four donors, non-shared clonotypes had lower generation probabilities. Tissue TCR repertoires likely differ from these blood-only repertoires.

The CDR3 extends over 13 amino acids. V gave up 6 bases and J gave up 4 bases; unmatched junction bases: 5. Germline assignment: CDR1 LNHDA and CDR2 SQIVND (reference sequence). As to this clone: The antigen remains unidentified.

As originally analysed: ImmunoSEQ only sent back junction sequences with no quality scores, so filtering was done differently. The table came from immunoSEQ multiplex PCR; TCRdb's copy has only in-frame clones and leaves some out. Clone size and V and J calls were adopted from that table, with D and trimming inferred from the DNA. The sample contains roughly 2.2 million clones, 85% to 95% of which appear only once. The source material was naive CD4+ T cells from PBMCs. As to subset: CD45RA+ positively selected. The sequence was collected from a man aged 18-30 years in good health. Some clones in this sample may be carry-over from other donors' samples. V usage is TRBV19 and J usage is TRBJ1-1; TRBD1 matches at 7 bases. The CDR3 region has the DNA TGTGCCAGTAGCGTACAGGGGAGCACTGAAGCTTTCTTT. Translating it yields CASSVQGSTEAFF.